What follows describes a single T cell receptor (beta chain). The antigen remains unidentified. The CDR3 consists of 16 residues. V lost 5 bases, J lost 1 base, and 8 bases stayed unmatched. From germline, CDR1 is MNHEY and CDR2 SMNVEV (reference sequence). This sample was included in a study of cytotoxic CD8 clonotypes in ibrutinib-treated CLL. At the level of the study: Investigators reported roughly 25 partial and 2 complete responses; after median roughly 70 months, roughly 15 patients remained remitted and 12 progressed.

General observations from the study: Rare overall, public clonotypes shrank or held steady under therapy.

Assay: immunoSEQ multiplex PCR; the TCRdb copy retains only in-frame clones and omits some. The sample consists of fewer than 150,000 clones, 80% to 85% of them appearing once. This TCR came from a human donor with chronic lymphocytic leukemia. The chain combines TRBV27 with TRBJ2-3; 8 bases are shared with TRBD1. The sequencing used PBMCs, collected after 24 months of ibrutinib treatment. The CDR3 loop is CASSPGTGYGTDTQYF. CDR3 sequence (DNA): TGTGCCAGCAGTCCCGGGACAGGCTACGGCACAGATACGCAGTATTTT.